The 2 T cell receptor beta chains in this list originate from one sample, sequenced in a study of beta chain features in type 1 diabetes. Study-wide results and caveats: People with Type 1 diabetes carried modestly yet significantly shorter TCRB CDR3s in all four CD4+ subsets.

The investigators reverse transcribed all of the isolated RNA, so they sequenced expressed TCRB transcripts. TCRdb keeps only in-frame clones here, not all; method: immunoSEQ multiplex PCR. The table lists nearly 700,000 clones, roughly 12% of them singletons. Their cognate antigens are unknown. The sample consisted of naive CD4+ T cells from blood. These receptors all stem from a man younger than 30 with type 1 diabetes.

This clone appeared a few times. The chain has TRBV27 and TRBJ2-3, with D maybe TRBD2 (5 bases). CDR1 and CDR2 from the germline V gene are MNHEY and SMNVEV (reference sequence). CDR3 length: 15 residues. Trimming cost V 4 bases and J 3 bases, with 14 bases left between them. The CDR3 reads CASSSTSGLTDTQYF. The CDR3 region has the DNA TGTGCCAGCAGTTCCACAAGCGGTTTGACAGATACGCAGTATTTT.

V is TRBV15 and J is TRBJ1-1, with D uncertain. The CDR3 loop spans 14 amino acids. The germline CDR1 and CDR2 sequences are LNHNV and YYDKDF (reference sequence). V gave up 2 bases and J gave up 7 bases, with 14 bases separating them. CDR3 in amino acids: CATSRFPESGEAFF. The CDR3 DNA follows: TGTGCCACCAGCAGATTTCCCGAGAGTGGTGAAGCTTTCTTT.